This T cell receptor (beta chain) stems from a study of blood T cell repertoires in COVID-19. Across the study: Collection of acute and convalescent COVID-19 samples took place in the United States, Italy and Spain. PBMCs, B-cell-depleted T cells, or T cells provided the cDNA or gDNA that made up the material.

The CDR3 sequence is 12 residues long. The V gene end was trimmed by 6 bases and the J gene end by 6 bases; junction bases not matched to a gene: 1. Germline V gene sequence: CDR1 SNHLY, CDR2 FYNNEI. Authors' processing steps: From reference gene primer amplification, estimates of nucleated cell counts were derived. Assay used: immunoSEQ multiplex PCR; TCRdb lists only in-frame clones, some missing. The V and J calls and clone size are taken from that table; D and trimming were inferred from the DNA. The sample consists of some 220,000 clones, approximately 81% of them appearing once. The receptor comes from a woman aged 60-75 years who had recovered from COVID-19. Sequenced sample: peripheral blood. The chain links TRBV2 to TRBJ1-2; 10 bases are a match to TRBD1. CDR3 sequence: CASRGTGDGYTF. In DNA, the CDR3 is TGTGCCAGCAGGGGGACAGGGGATGGCTACACCTTC.